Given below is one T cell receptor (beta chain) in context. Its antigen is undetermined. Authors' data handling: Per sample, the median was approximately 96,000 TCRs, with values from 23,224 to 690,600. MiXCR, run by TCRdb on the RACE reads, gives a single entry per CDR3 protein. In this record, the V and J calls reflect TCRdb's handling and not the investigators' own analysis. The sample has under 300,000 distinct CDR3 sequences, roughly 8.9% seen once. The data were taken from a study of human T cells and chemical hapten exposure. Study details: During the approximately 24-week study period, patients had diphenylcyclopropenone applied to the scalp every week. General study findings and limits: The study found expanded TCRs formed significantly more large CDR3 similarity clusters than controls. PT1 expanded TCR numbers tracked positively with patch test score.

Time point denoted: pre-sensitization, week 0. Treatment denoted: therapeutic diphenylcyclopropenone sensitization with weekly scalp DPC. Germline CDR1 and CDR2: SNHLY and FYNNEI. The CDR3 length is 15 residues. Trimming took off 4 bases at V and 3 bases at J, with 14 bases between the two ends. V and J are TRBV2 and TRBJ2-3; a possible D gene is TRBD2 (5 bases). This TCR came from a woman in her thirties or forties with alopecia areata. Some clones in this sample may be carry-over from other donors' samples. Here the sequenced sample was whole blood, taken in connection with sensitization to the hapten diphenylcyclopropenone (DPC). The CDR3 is CASSAGLQGTDTQYF. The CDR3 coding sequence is TGTGCCAGCAGTGCCGGACTCCAAGGGACAGATACGCAGTATTTT. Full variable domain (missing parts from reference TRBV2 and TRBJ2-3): EPEVTQTPSHQVTQMGQEVILRCVPISNHLYFYWYRQILGQKVEFLVSFYNNEISEKSEIFDDQFSVERPDGSNFTLKIRSTKLEDSAMYFCASSAGLQGTDTQYFGPGTRLTVL.